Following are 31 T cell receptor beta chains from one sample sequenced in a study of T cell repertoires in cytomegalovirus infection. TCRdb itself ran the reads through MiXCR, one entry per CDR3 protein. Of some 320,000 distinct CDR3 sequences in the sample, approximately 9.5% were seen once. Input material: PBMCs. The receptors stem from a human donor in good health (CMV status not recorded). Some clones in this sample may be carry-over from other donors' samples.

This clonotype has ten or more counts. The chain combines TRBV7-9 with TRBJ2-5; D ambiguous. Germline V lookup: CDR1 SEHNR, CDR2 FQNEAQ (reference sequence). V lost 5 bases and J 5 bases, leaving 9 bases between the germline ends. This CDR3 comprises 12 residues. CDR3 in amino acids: CASSPRTETQYF. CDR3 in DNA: TGTGCCAGCAGCCCCAGGACGGAGACCCAGTACTTC.

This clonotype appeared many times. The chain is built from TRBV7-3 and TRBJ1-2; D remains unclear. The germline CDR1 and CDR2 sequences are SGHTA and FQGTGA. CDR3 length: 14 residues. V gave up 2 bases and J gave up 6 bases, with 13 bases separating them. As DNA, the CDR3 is TGTGCCAGCAGCTTAGCCGCAGGAACGGATGGCTACACCTTC. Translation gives CASSLAAGTDGYTF.

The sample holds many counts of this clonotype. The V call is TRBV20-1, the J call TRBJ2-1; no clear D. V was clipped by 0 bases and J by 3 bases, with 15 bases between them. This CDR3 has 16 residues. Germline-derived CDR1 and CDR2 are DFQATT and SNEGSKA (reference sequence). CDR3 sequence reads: CSARDPAISSYNEQFF. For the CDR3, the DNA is TGCAGTGCTAGAGATCCGGCTATTTCTAGCTACAATGAGCAGTTCTTC.

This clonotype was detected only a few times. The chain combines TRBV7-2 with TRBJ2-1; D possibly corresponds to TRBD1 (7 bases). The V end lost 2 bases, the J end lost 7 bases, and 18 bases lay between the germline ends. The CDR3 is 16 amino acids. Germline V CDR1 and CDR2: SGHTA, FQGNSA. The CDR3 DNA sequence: TGTGCCAGCAGCTTACGGTCACAGGGGACTTTGAATGAGCAGTTCTTC. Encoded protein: CASSLRSQGTLNEQFF.

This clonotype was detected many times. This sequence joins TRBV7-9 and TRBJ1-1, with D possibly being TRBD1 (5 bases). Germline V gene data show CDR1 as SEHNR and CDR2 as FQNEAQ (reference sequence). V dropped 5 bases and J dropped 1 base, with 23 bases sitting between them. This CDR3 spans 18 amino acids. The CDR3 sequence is CASSPAVGAAPGNTEAFF. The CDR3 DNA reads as TGTGCCAGCAGCCCCGCCGTCGGGGCGGCCCCCGGGAACACTGAAGCTTTCTTT.

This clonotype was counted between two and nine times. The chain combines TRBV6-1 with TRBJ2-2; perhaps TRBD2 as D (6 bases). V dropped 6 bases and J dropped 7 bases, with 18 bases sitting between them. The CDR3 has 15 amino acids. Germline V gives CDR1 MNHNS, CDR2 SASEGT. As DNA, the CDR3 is TGTGCCAGCAGCTACCAGATTGGGGGGAACGGGGAGCTGTTTTTT. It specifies CASSYQIGGNGELFF.

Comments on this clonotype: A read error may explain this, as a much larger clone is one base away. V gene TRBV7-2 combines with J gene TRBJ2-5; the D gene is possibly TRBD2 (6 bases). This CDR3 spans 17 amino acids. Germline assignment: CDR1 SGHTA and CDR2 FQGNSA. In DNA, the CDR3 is TGTGCCAGCAGCTTAAGACGGGTTAGGCGGGAACAAGAGACCCGGTACTTC. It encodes CASSLRRVRREQETRYF.

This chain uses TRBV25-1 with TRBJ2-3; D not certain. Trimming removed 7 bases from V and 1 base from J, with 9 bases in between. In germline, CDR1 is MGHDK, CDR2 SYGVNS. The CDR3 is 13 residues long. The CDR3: CASTAIGTDTQYF. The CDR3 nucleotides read TGTGCCAGCACAGCGATCGGCACAGATACGCAGTATTTT.

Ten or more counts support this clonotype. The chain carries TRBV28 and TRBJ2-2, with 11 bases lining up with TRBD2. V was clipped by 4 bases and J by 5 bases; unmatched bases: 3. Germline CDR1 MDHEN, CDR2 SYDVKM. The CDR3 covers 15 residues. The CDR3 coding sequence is TGTGCCAGCAGTTCACTAGCGGGAGAAACCGGGGAGCTGTTTTTT. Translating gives CASSSLAGETGELFF.

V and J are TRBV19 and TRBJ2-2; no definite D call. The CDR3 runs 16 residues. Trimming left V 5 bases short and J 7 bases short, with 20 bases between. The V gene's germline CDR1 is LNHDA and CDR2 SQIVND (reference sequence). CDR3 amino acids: CASSPVGRVAFGELFF. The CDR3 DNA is TGTGCCAGTAGTCCAGTTGGAAGGGTGGCGTTCGGGGAGCTGTTTTTT. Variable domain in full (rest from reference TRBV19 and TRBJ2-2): DGGITQSPKYLFRKEGQNVTLSCEQNLNHDAMYWYRQDPGQGLRLIYYSQIVNDFQKGDIAEGYSVSREKKESFPLTVTSAQKNPTAFYLCASSPVGRVAFGELFFGEGSRLTVL.

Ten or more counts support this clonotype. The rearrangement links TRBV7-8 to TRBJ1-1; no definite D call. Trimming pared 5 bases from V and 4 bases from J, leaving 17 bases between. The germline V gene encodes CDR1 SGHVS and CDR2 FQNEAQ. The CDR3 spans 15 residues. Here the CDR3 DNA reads TGTGCCAGCAGCCCCTCCGCGGGCGGGTTCACTGAAGCTTTCTTT. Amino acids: CASSPSAGGFTEAFF.

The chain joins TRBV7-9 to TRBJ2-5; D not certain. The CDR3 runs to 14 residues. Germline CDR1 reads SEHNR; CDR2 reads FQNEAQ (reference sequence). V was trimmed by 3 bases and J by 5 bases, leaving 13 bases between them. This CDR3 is CASSFDRVGETQYF. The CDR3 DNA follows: TGTGCCAGCAGCTTTGACCGTGTGGGTGAGACCCAGTACTTC.

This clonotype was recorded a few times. In DNA form, the CDR3 reads TGCGCCAGCAGCCAAGATAGGGAGGCTCAGCCCCAGCATTTT. Translated: CASSQDREAQPQHF. The V call is TRBV4-1, the J call TRBJ1-5, with D uncertain. This CDR3 is built from 14 residues. Trimming took 0 bases from V and 6 from J, leaving 9 bases between them. CDR1 MGHRA and CDR2 YSYEKL come from the germline V gene.

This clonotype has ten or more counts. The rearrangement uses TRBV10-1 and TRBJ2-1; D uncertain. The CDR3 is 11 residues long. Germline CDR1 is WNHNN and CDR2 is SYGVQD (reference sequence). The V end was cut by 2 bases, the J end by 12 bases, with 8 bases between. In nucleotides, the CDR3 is TGCGCCAGCAGTGAGGGCTTTGCGCAGTTCTTC. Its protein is CASSEGFAQFF.

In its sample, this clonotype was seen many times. CDR3 coding DNA: TGTGCCAGCAGTAACCGGGACAGGGGGCTCTACGAGCAGTACTTC. Protein sequence: CASSNRDRGLYEQYF. V is TRBV12-3 or TRBV12-4 and J is TRBJ2-7, with 12 bases matching TRBD1. Trimming at V came to 5 bases and at J to 3 bases, leaving 5 bases not matched to a gene. This CDR3 is built from 15 residues.

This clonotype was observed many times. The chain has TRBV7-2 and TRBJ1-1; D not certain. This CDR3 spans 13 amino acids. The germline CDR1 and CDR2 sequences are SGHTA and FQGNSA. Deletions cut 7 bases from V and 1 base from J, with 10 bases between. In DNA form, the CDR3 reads TGTGCCAGCACCCGGTCGACGAACACTGAAGCTTTCTTT. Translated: CASTRSTNTEAFF.

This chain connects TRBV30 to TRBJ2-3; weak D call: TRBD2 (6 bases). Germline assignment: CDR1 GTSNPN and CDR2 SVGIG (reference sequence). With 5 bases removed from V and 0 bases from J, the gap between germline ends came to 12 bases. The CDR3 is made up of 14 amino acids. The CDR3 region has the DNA TGTGCCTGGGATGGGGGGTTTAGCACAGATACGCAGTATTTT. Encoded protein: CAWDGGFSTDTQYF.

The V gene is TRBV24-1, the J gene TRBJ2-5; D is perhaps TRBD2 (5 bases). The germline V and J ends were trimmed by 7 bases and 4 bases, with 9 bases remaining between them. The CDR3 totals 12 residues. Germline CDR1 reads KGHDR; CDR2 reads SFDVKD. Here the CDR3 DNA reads TGTGCCACCAGCGCCGAGGGAGAGACCCAGTACTTC. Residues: CATSAEGETQYF.

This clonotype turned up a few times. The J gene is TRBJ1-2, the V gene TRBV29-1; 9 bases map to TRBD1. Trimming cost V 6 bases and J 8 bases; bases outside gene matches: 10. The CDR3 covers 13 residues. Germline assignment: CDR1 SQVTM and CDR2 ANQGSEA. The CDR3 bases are TGCAGCGTCGATGGGACAGGGAGTAAAGGCTACACCTTC. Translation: CSVDGTGSKGYTF.

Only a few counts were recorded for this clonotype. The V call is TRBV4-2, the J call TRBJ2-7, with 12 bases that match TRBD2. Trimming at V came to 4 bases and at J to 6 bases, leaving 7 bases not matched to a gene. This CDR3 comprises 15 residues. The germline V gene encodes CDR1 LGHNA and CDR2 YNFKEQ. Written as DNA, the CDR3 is TGTGCCAGCAGCCGCCGACTAGCGGGAGCGTCCGAGCAGTACTTC. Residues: CASSRRLAGASEQYF.

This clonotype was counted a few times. The CDR3: CASSYWGDTGELFF. The DNA for the CDR3 is TGTGCCAGCAGTTATTGGGGAGACACCGGGGAGCTGTTTTTT. The rearrangement joins TRBV6-2 or TRBV6-3 to TRBJ2-2, with a weak D call TRBD2 (5 bases). Germline lookup yields CDR1 MNHEY and CDR2 SVGEGT. Trimming left V 3 bases short and J 3 bases short, with 8 bases between. The length of the CDR3 is 14 residues.

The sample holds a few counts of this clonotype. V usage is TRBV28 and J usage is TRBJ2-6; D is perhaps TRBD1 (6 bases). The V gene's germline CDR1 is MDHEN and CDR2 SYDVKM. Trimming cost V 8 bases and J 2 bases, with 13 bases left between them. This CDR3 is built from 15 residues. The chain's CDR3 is CASDSGVAGANVLTF. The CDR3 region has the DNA TGTGCCAGCGACTCAGGGGTAGCTGGGGCCAACGTCCTGACTTTC.

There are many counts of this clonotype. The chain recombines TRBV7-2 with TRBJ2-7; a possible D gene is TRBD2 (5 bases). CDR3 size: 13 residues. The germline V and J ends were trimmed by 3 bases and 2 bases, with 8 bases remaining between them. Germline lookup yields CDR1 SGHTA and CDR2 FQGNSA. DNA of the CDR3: TGTGCCAGCAGCTTTAGCGTCCCCTACGAGCAGTACTTC. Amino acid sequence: CASSFSVPYEQYF.

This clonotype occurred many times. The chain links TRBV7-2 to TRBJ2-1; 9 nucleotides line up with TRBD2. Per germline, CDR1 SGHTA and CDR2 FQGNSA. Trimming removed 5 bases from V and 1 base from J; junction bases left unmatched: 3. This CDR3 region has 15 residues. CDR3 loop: CASSPLAGSYNEQFF. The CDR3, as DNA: TGTGCCAGCAGCCCCCTAGCGGGATCCTACAATGAGCAGTTCTTC.

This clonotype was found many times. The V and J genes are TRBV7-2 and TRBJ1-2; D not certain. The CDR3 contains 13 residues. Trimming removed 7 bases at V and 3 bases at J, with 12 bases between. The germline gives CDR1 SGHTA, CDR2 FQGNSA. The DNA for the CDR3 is TGTGCCAGCACCCTAAGGAGGGACTATGGCTACACCTTC. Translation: CASTLRRDYGYTF.

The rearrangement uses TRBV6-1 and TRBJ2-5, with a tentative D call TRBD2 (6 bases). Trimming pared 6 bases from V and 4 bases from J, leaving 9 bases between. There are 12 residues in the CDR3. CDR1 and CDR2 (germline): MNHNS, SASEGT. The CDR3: CASRRDPETQYF. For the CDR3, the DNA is TGTGCCAGCAGGCGGGATCCAGAGACCCAGTACTTC.

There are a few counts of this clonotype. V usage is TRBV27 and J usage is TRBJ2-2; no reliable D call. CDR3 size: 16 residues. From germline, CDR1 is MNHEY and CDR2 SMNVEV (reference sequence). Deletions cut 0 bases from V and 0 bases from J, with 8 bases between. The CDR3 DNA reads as TGTGCCAGCAGTTTATCGGGATCCCCGAACACCGGGGAGCTGTTTTTT. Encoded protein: CASSLSGSPNTGELFF.

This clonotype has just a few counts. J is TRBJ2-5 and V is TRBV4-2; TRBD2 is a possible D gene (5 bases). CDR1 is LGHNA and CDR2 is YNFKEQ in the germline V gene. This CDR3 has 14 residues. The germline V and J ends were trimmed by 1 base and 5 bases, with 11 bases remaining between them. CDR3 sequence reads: CASSQGALGETQYF. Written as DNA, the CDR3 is TGTGCCAGCAGCCAAGGGGCACTAGGGGAGACCCAGTACTTC.

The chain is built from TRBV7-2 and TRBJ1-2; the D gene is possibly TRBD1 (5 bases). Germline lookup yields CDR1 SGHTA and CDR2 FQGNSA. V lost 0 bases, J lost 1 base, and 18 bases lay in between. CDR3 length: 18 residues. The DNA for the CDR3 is TGTGCCAGCAGCTTAGCGCTTTCTGGGGGAGAGGTTAACTATGGCTACACCTTC. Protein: CASSLALSGGEVNYGYTF.

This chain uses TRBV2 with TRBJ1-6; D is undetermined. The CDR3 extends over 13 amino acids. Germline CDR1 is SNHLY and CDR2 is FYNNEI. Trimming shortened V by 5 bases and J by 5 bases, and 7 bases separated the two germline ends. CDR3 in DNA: TGTGCCAGCAGTTCAGAGGATAATTCACCCCTCCACTTT. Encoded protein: CASSSEDNSPLHF.

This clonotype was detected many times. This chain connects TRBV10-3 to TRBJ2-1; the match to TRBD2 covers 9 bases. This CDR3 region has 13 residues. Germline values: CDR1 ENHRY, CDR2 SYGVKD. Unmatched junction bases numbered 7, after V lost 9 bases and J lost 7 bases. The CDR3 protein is CAILAGDKNEQFF. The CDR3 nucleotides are TGTGCCATTTTAGCGGGAGACAAAAATGAGCAGTTCTTC.